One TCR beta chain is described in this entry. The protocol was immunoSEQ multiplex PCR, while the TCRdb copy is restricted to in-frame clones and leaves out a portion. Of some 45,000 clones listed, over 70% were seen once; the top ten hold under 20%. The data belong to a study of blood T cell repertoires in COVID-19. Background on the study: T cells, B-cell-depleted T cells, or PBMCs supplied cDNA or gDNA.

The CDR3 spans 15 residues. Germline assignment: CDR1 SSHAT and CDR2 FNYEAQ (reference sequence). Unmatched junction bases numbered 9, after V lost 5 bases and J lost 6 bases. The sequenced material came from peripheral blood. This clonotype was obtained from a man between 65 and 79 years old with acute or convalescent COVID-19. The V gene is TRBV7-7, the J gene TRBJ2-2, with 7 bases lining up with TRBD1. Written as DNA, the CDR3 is TGTGCCAGCAGCCCCCGACAGGGTATGGCCGGGGAGCTGTTTTTT. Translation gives CASSPRQGMAGELFF.